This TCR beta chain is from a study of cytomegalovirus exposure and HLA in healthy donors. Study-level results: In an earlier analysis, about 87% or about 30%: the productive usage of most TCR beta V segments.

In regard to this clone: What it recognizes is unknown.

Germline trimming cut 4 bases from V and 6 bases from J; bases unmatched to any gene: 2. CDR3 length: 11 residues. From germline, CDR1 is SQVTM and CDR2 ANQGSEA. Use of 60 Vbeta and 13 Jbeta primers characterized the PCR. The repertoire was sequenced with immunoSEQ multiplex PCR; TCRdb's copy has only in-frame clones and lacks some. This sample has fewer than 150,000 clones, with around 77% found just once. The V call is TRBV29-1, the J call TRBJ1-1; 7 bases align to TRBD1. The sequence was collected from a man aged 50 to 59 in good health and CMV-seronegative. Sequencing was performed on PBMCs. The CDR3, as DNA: TGCAGCGTTGGTCAGGGGGCTGAAGCTTTCTTT. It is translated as CSVGQGAEAFF. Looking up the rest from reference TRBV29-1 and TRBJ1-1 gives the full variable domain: SAVISQKPSRDICQRGTSLTIQCQVDSQVTMMFWYRQQPGQSLTLIATANQGSEATYESGFVIDKFPISRPNLTFSTLTVSNMSPEDSSIYLCSVGQGAEAFFGQGTRLTVV.